These T cell receptor beta chains were read from a single sample in a study of cytomegalovirus exposure and HLA in healthy donors. Only in-frame clones appear in the TCRdb table, and some are missing; sequencing was by immunoSEQ multiplex PCR. Found here are 100,000 to 150,000 clones, 81% of them singletons; the top ten hold 4%. The sequenced sample was PBMCs. These receptors were collected from a man between 18 and 29 years old in good health and CMV-seropositive. Both conserved end residues are part of each CDR3. The order of the fields is J gene, V gene, clone size, D gene, CDR3 protein, CDR3 DNA. The D gene is left open where the match is weak. Clone size is given for some rows only: seen once, a few or many times, or a class if the clone is expanded.

TRBJ2-3 | TRBV15 | . | . | CATSSRGGGGDTQYF | TGTGCCACCAGCAGCCGAGGAGGTGGGGGGGATACGCAGTATTTT
TRBJ2-7 | TRBV2 | . | . | CASSDGLSAYEQYF | TGTGCCAGCAGTGACGGTTTAAGCGCCTACGAGCAGTACTTC
TRBJ1-2 | TRBV5-1 | . | . | CASSLEGYGYTF | TGCGCCAGCAGCTTGGAGGGGTATGGCTACACCTTC
TRBJ2-2 | TRBV10-1 | . | . | CASSGRGTGELFF | TGCGCCAGCAGTGGAAGGGGGACCGGGGAGCTGTTTTTT
TRBJ1-2 | TRBV14 | . | . | CASSQVSRGYGYTF | TGTGCCAGCAGCCAAGTTTCCCGGGGATATGGCTACACCTTC
TRBJ2-4 | TRBV6-7 | . | . | CASISSRAGMGIKAKNIQYF | TGTGCCAGCATCTCCTCAAGGGCAGGGATGGGGATAAAAGCCAAAAACATTCAGTACTTC
TRBJ1-1 | TRBV30 | . | TRBD1 | CAWSPGTGTEAFF | TGTGCCTGGAGTCCCGGGACAGGCACTGAAGCTTTCTTT
TRBJ2-1 | TRBV9 | . | . | CASSVGTGHYNEQFF | TGTGCCAGCAGCGTAGGTACGGGACACTACAATGAGCAGTTCTTC
TRBJ2-6 | TRBV5-1 | . | . | CASKSLSGANVLTF | TGCGCCAGCAAATCACTCTCTGGGGCCAACGTCCTGACTTTC
TRBJ2-1 | TRBV25-1 | once | . | CASSGTLFGNEQFF | TGTGCCAGCAGTGGAACCCTATTCGGGAATGAGCAGTTCTTC
TRBJ1-2 | TRBV2 | . | TRBD1 | CASSEGQGANYGYTF | TGTGCCAGCAGTGAGGGACAGGGGGCTAACTATGGCTACACCTTC
TRBJ2-1 | TRBV18 | few | TRBD2 | CASSTFSGSSYNEQFF | TGTGCCAGCTCGACTTTTAGCGGGAGTTCGTACAATGAGCAGTTCTTC
TRBJ1-1 | TRBV6-1 | . | . | CASSELGDYTEAFF | TGTGCCAGCAGTGAATTAGGGGACTACACTGAAGCTTTCTTT
TRBJ2-7 | TRBV7-9 | . | TRBD2 | CASSLNGLAGGYEQYF | TGTGCCAGCAGCCTGAACGGACTAGCGGGAGGCTACGAGCAGTACTTC
TRBJ1-1 | TRBV19 | . | TRBD1 | CASSINAGGQSEAFF | TGTGCCAGTAGTATTAACGCAGGGGGGCAATCTGAAGCTTTCTTT
TRBJ2-7 | TRBV7-9 | . | . | CASSASGSYEQYF | TGTGCCAGCAGCGCGAGCGGATCCTACGAGCAGTACTTC
TRBJ2-7 | TRBV7-9 | . | TRBD2 | CASSRNRLAGPYEQYF | TGTGCCAGCAGCCGGAACCGGCTAGCGGGGCCGTACGAGCAGTACTTC
TRBJ1-1 | TRBV30 | once | . | CAWSKGGFTEAFF | TGTGCCTGGAGTAAGGGGGGGTTCACTGAAGCTTTCTTT
TRBJ2-2 | TRBV5-1 | . | . | CASSLIVRSNTGELFF | TGCGCCAGCAGCTTGATTGTCAGATCGAACACCGGGGAGCTGTTTTTT
TRBJ2-1 | TRBV5-5 | . | TRBD2 | CASSLDSGGAVYNEQFF | TGTGCCAGCAGCTTGGATAGCGGGGGGGCTGTATACAATGAGCAGTTCTTC
TRBJ2-1 | TRBV7-9 | once | TRBD2 | CASSSLGGDEQFF | TGTGCCAGCAGCTCCCTCGGGGGGGATGAGCAGTTCTTC
TRBJ1-1 | TRBV19 | once | . | CASSILLAGNTEAFF | TGTGCCAGTAGTATTCTGTTGGCAGGGAACACTGAAGCTTTCTTT
TRBJ2-5 | TRBV5-6 | . | TRBD2 | CASSFGLAEVLETQYF | TGTGCCAGCAGCTTCGGACTAGCGGAGGTTTTGGAGACCCAGTACTTC
TRBJ1-5 | TRBV7-6 | . | TRBD1 | CASSPYLGTDYSNQPQHF | TGTGCCAGCAGCCCCTACCTCGGGACAGATTATAGCAATCAGCCCCAGCATTTT
TRBJ1-4 | TRBV19 | few | TRBD1 | CASRRDRRGEKLFF | TGTGCCAGTAGGCGGGACAGACGGGGTGAAAAACTGTTTTTT
TRBJ2-7 | TRBV21-1 | . | . | CASSIKTSGDSYEQYF | TGTGCCAGCAGCATAAAGACTAGCGGTGACTCCTACGAGCAGTACTTC
TRBJ2-3 | TRBV9 | . | TRBD2 | CASSPGGSTDTQYF | TGTGCCAGCAGCCCCGGGGGGTCCACAGATACGCAGTATTTT
TRBJ2-2 | TRBV7-9 | few | . | CASSLETGELFF | TGTGCCAGCAGCCTCGAGACCGGGGAGCTGTTTTTT
TRBJ2-7 | TRBV5-1 | . | TRBD2 | CASSYRGTSGRLDEQYF | TGCGCCAGCAGCTACCGAGGGACTAGCGGGAGATTGGACGAGCAGTACTTC
TRBJ1-2 | TRBV27 | . | . | CASSLREQGYGYTF | TGTGCCAGCAGTCTACGGGAACAGGGCTATGGCTACACCTTC
TRBJ1-2 | TRBV4-2 | . | . | CASSQDVGGGYGYTF | TGTGCCAGCAGCCAAGATGTTGGGGGCGGCTATGGCTACACCTTC
TRBJ2-3 | TRBV2 | few | TRBD2 | CASSEGGRGSDTQYF | TGTGCCAGCAGTGAAGGCGGGAGAGGTTCAGATACGCAGTATTTT